These 30 T cell receptor beta chains originate from one sample sequenced in a study of shared clonotypes between healthy human individuals. Data came from immunoSEQ multiplex PCR; TCRdb stores just in-frame clones and leaves some out. There are about 960,000 clones in the sample; 70% to 85% occur only once, and approximately 1.5% lies in the top ten. Sequenced material: memory CD4+ T cells sorted from blood. Subset reported: CD45RA-negative fraction. Receptor source: a young man in good health.

This clone was picked up many times. This chain joins TRBV2 and TRBJ2-5, with 7 bases that match TRBD1. Germline V gives CDR1 SNHLY, CDR2 FYNNEI. The length of the CDR3 is 13 residues. The ends lost 7 bases at V and 7 bases at J; junction bases unmatched: 9. The CDR3 DNA is TGTGCCAGCATCTCAGGGGGATACCGGACCCAGTACTTC. Residues: CASISGGYRTQYF.

Turning to this clone: Other nucleotide sequences from this sample produce the same CDR3. This chain connects TRBV7-9 to TRBJ1-5; no clear D. The CDR3 runs 13 residues. V was shortened by 6 bases and J by 4 bases, with 10 bases between the two germline ends. Germline CDR1 SEHNR, CDR2 FQNEAQ (reference sequence). In nucleotides, the CDR3 is TGTGCCAGCAGTTTGGATGGGAATCAGCCCCAGCATTTT. Its translation is CASSLDGNQPQHF.

The chain carries TRBV18 and TRBJ2-2, with a tentative D call TRBD2 (6 bases). Germline lookup yields CDR1 KGHSH and CDR2 LQKENI. The V end was cut by 6 bases, the J end by 6 bases, with 17 bases between. This CDR3 is 15 amino acids long. DNA of the CDR3: TGTGCCAGCTCCTCGAGGAGGGAGACATCCGGGGAGCTGTTTTTT. As protein: CASSSRRETSGELFF.

The V call is TRBV6-5, the J call TRBJ2-7; TRBD1 aligns across 7 bases. The germline V gene has CDR1 MNHEY and CDR2 SVGAGI. V was pared by 5 bases and J by 6 bases, with 10 bases of the junction left unmatched. The CDR3 length is 14 residues. CDR3 in amino acids: CASSTQGLALEQYF. DNA of the CDR3: TGTGCCAGCAGTACACAGGGGTTAGCCCTCGAGCAGTACTTC.

The chain couples TRBV9 to TRBJ1-4; D is unresolved. There are 13 residues in the CDR3. Trimming removed 4 bases from V and 3 bases from J, with 7 bases in between. Per the germline V gene, CDR1 is SGDLS and CDR2 is YYNGEE. CDR3 sequence reads: CASSPIPNEKLFF. CDR3 DNA sequence: TGTGCCAGCAGCCCTATCCCTAATGAAAAACTGTTTTTT.

This clone was counted a few times. This rearrangement joins TRBV2 to TRBJ2-7; TRBD1 matches at 9 bases. This CDR3 has 15 residues. The germline CDR1 and CDR2 sequences are SNHLY and FYNNEI. V lost 4 bases to trimming and J lost 6 bases; unmatched junction nucleotides: 10. In nucleotides, the CDR3 is TGTGCCAGCAGTGTTATCTCGGGACAGGGCGGCGAGCAGTACTTC. This encodes CASSVISGQGGEQYF.

The chain is built from TRBV5-1 and TRBJ2-7, with D maybe TRBD2 (5 bases). CDR1 is SGHRS, CDR2 YFSETQ, per germline. V dropped 2 bases and J dropped 2 bases, with 11 bases sitting between them. The CDR3 is 14 amino acids. Here the CDR3 reads CASSFAGSAYEQYF. For the CDR3, the DNA is TGCGCCAGCAGCTTCGCGGGTTCGGCCTACGAGCAGTACTTC. Full variable domain (missing parts from reference TRBV5-1 and TRBJ2-7): KAGVTQTPRYLIKTRGQQVTLSCSPISGHRSVSWYQQTPGQGLQFLFEYFSETQRNKGNFPGRFSGRQFSNSRSEMNVSTLELGDSALYLCASSFAGSAYEQYFGPGTRLTVT.

This clone has a single count. This chain uses TRBV12-5 with TRBJ2-7, with TRBD1 as a possible D gene (5 bases). Germline V CDR1 and CDR2: LGHNT, FRNRAP. This CDR3 is built from 12 residues. Deletions cut 3 bases from V and 6 bases from J, with 9 bases between. Here the CDR3 reads CASGLQVAEQYF. CDR3 coding DNA: TGTGCTAGTGGTTTACAGGTGGCCGAGCAGTACTTC.

The chain recombines TRBV2 with TRBJ2-5; the match to TRBD1 covers 10 bases. Germline values: CDR1 SNHLY, CDR2 FYNNEI. There are 15 residues in the CDR3. Losses at the gene ends were 5 bases for V and 4 bases for J; bases not matched to a gene: 7. The CDR3 bases are TGTGCCAGCAGTTATGACAGGGGGCGCATAGAGACCCAGTACTTC. As protein: CASSYDRGRIETQYF.

The chain recombines TRBV6-5 with TRBJ2-3; possible D gene TRBD2, 5 bases. Germline assignment: CDR1 MNHEY and CDR2 SVGAGI. The V and J ends lost 6 bases and 2 bases respectively, with 12 bases between them. This CDR3 comprises 14 residues. CDR3 nucleotide sequence: TGTGCCAGCAGCCTCAGCGGAAACACAGATACGCAGTATTTT. It yields the protein CASSLSGNTDTQYF.

This clone has a single count. Here the CDR3 DNA reads TGTGCCAGCAGTCGAGGACAGCTCCAGAACTGGTACTTC. The encoded protein is CASSRGQLQNWYF. The J gene is TRBJ2-4, the V gene TRBV6-5, with TRBD1 as a possible D gene (6 bases). CDR1 is MNHEY, CDR2 SVGAGI, per germline. V was pared by 5 bases and J by 15 bases, with 20 bases between. The length of the CDR3 is 13 residues.

This clone was recorded a few times. The chain is built from TRBV29-1 and TRBJ2-4; weak D call: TRBD2 (5 bases). The CDR3 sequence is 15 residues long. Germline assignment: CDR1 SQVTM and CDR2 ANQGSEA. Trimming shortened V by 3 bases and J by 0 bases, and 12 bases separated the two germline ends. The CDR3 DNA reads as TGCAGCGTTGATCCCTCGGGGTTAGCCAAAAACATTCAGTACTTC. As protein: CSVDPSGLAKNIQYF.

The rearrangement links TRBV27 to TRBJ2-7, with 16 positions matching TRBD2. The CDR3 sequence is 14 residues long. Trimming cost V 5 bases and J 11 bases; bases outside gene matches: 6. Per the germline V gene, CDR1 is MNHEY and CDR2 is SMNVEV (reference sequence). CDR3 in amino acids: CASSGPGLAGGEYF. The CDR3 coding sequence is TGTGCCAGCAGTGGTCCGGGACTAGCGGGAGGGGAGTACTTC.

This sequence joins TRBV4-1 and TRBJ2-5; 7 nucleotides align to TRBD2. Trimming took 4 bases from V and 7 from J; bases not matched to a gene: 15. In germline, CDR1 is MGHRA, CDR2 YSYEKL. The CDR3 spans 16 residues. CDR3 nucleotides: TGCGCCAGCAGCCTTGGGCGGGAGAGAAGAAGCGGGACCCAGTACTTC. The encoded protein is CASSLGRERRSGTQYF.

The chain joins TRBV28 to TRBJ1-5; D might be TRBD1 (5 bases). The CDR3 spans 15 residues. Germline-derived CDR1 and CDR2 are MDHEN and SYDVKM. Trimming left V 3 bases short and J 2 bases short, with 11 bases between. This chain's CDR3 is CASSFGGEGNQPQHF. The CDR3 bases are TGTGCCAGCAGTTTTGGGGGGGAGGGCAATCAGCCCCAGCATTTT. Looking up the rest from reference TRBV28 and TRBJ1-5 gives the full variable domain: DVKVTQSSRYLVKRTGEKVFLECVQDMDHENMFWYRQDPGLGLRLIYFSYDVKMKEKGDIPEGYSVSREKKERFSLILESASTNQTSMYLCASSFGGEGNQPQHFGDGTRLSIL.

This chain links TRBV6-5 with TRBJ2-7; D uncertain. The V gene lost 0 bases and the J gene lost 0 bases, with 9 bases spanning the gap. Germline lookup yields CDR1 MNHEY and CDR2 SVGAGI. The CDR3 contains 15 residues. CDR3 region: CASSYSGISSYEQYF. The CDR3 bases are TGTGCCAGCAGTTACTCTGGGATTAGCTCCTACGAGCAGTACTTC.

Comments on this clone: This same CDR3 is encoded by further DNA sequences in the sample. This CDR3 reads CASSPRENTEAFF. CDR3 bases: TGTGCCAGCTCACCACGGGAGAACACTGAAGCTTTCTTT. The chain has TRBV18 and TRBJ1-1; D ambiguous. The CDR3 has 13 amino acids. Germline CDR1 and CDR2: KGHSH and LQKENI. The V gene lost 1 base and the J gene lost 1 base, with 4 bases spanning the gap.

V is TRBV5-6 and J is TRBJ2-5; D possibly corresponds to TRBD2 (6 bases). Germline loops: CDR1 SGHDT, CDR2 YYEEEE. V lost 1 base to trimming and J lost 5 bases, with 15 bases between them. The CDR3 loop spans 15 amino acids. Written as DNA, the CDR3 is TGTGCCAGCAGCTTGTTAAGGGAGGAGAGGGAGACCCAGTACTTC. It translates to CASSLLREERETQYF.

The chain is built from TRBV5-4 and TRBJ2-3, with 8 bases that match TRBD2. This CDR3 has 17 residues. With 1 base clipped from V and 6 bases from J, the junction kept 13 bases outside the gene matches. Germline values: CDR1 SGHNT, CDR2 YYREEE (reference sequence). This CDR3 is CASSLPHGRGVADTQYF. In DNA form, the CDR3 reads TGTGCCAGCAGCTTGCCCCACGGGCGGGGGGTTGCTGATACGCAGTATTTT.

The chain employs TRBV5-4 and TRBJ2-7; 8 nucleotides line up with TRBD1. V lost 4 bases and J lost 1; bases outside the gene matches: 4. CDR1 is SGHNT and CDR2 is YYREEE in the germline V gene (reference sequence). The length of the CDR3 is 14 residues. The CDR3 loop is CASSLQGASYEQYF. The CDR3, as DNA: TGTGCCAGCAGCCTCCAGGGGGCATCCTACGAGCAGTACTTC.

In regard to this clone: The sample holds other DNA sequences that translate to the same CDR3. This rearrangement joins TRBV6-5 to TRBJ2-7, with no clear D. The V and J ends lost 0 bases and 2 bases respectively, with 5 bases between them. This CDR3 contains 13 residues. The germline gives CDR1 MNHEY, CDR2 SVGAGI. The CDR3 DNA reads as TGTGCCAGCAGTTACTCTCCCACCTACGAGCAGTACTTC. Its protein is CASSYSPTYEQYF.

This clone has just a few counts. The chain employs TRBV5-1 and TRBJ1-3; 8 bases are a match to TRBD1. Germline trimming cut 0 bases from V and 9 bases from J; bases unmatched to any gene: 8. Germline CDR1 reads SGHRS; CDR2 reads YFSETQ. This CDR3 contains 15 residues. The chain's CDR3 is CASSLGDRGLGTIYF. The CDR3, as DNA: TGCGCCAGCAGCTTGGGAGACAGGGGCCTCGGCACCATATATTTT.

This clone has a single count. A much more abundant neighbour one base away suggests this may be a read error. The V and J genes are TRBV11-2 and TRBJ2-7, with D possibly TRBD2 on 6 matching bases. The CDR3 spans 13 residues. The V end lost 5 bases, the J end lost 2 bases, and 10 bases lay between the germline ends. Germline loops: CDR1 SGHAT, CDR2 FQNNGV. CDR3 in DNA: TGTGCCAGCAGCCCGGGACTGACCTACGAGCAGTACTTC. The encoded protein is CASSPGLTYEQYF.

The genes are TRBV6-5 and TRBJ2-7, with 9 bases matching TRBD2. This CDR3 is 14 amino acids long. V lost 4 bases and J lost 4; bases outside the gene matches: 5. Germline loops: CDR1 MNHEY, CDR2 SVGAGI. CDR3 sequence (DNA): TGTGCCAGCAGTTCCCAAGCGGGGGGATACGAGCAGTACTTC. Protein: CASSSQAGGYEQYF.

The chain is built from TRBV2 and TRBJ1-3, with D tentatively TRBD1 (5 bases). The CDR3 has 15 residues. The V end was cut by 6 bases, the J end by 0 bases, with 12 bases between. CDR1 and CDR2 from the germline V gene are SNHLY and FYNNEI. The CDR3 loop is CASSPTVSSGNTIYF. In DNA, the CDR3 is TGTGCCAGCAGCCCGACAGTGTCCTCTGGAAACACCATATATTTT.

In DNA, the CDR3 is TGTGCCACCTCAGCGGGAGCGAACACCGGGGAGCTGTTTTTT. Protein: CATSAGANTGELFF. The genes are TRBV6-4 and TRBJ2-2; 8 bases align to TRBD2. Germline trimming cut 10 bases from V and 0 bases from J; bases unmatched to any gene: 4. The CDR3 length is 14 residues. Per the germline V gene, CDR1 is MRHNA and CDR2 is SNTAGT.

This chain connects TRBV6-5 to TRBJ1-5; D is ambiguous. There are 12 residues in the CDR3. V was shortened by 4 bases and J by 6 bases, with 7 bases between the two germline ends. The germline gives CDR1 MNHEY, CDR2 SVGAGI. The CDR3 protein is CASSFRGQPQHF. CDR3 sequence (DNA): TGTGCCAGCAGTTTTCGGGGTCAGCCCCAGCATTTT.

This clone was detected ten times or more. The V gene is TRBV7-9, the J gene TRBJ1-2; no firm D call. This CDR3 has 13 amino acids. The V gene's germline CDR1 is SEHNR and CDR2 FQNEAQ (reference sequence). V shed 2 bases and J shed 5 bases, with 9 bases lying between them. The CDR3 region is CASSLSESYGYTF. Here the CDR3 DNA reads TGTGCCAGCAGCTTATCCGAGTCGTATGGCTACACCTTC. The full variable domain, in which reference TRBV7-9 and TRBJ1-2 provide the parts outside the CDR3, is DTGVSQNPRHKITKRGQNVTFRCDPISEHNRLYWYRQTLGQGPEFLTYFQNEAQLEKSRLLSDRFSAERPKGSFSTLEIQRTEQGDSAMYLCASSLSESYGYTFGSGTRLTVV.

The rearrangement uses TRBV4-2 and TRBJ1-4, with D perhaps matching TRBD1 (6 bases). The V end was cut by 1 base, the J end by 8 bases, with 20 bases between. CDR3 length equals 17 residues. The germline V gene encodes CDR1 LGHNA and CDR2 YNFKEQ. CDR3 residues: CASSQASTGGAKEKLFF. As DNA, the CDR3 is TGTGCCAGCAGCCAAGCCTCCACGGGGGGCGCGAAGGAAAAACTGTTTTTT.

The rearrangement uses TRBV29-1 and TRBJ1-2; D ambiguous. Germline V gene sequence: CDR1 SQVTM, CDR2 ANQGSEA. V lost 3 bases and J 0 bases, leaving 5 bases between the germline ends. The CDR3 spans 12 residues. The CDR3 DNA reads TGCAGCGTTGAGCTGCCTAACTATGGCTACACCTTC. Protein: CSVELPNYGYTF.